This T cell receptor beta chain was identified in a study of T-cell memory formation after mild COVID-19. V was trimmed by 5 bases and J by 0 bases, leaving 14 bases between them. Germline loops: CDR1 SGHTA, CDR2 FQGNSA. There are 15 residues in the CDR3. One entry per CDR3 protein, called by TCRdb with MiXCR from the 5' RACE reads. The sample includes roughly 400,000 distinct CDR3 sequences, 24% of them seen just once. This receptor was taken from an adult woman who had mild COVID-19 (a few samples of this study predate the infection). Cell type and time point are not known. This chain uses TRBV7-2 with TRBJ2-7; D perhaps matches TRBD1 (6 bases). The sequenced sample consisted of PBMCs or a T cell subset sorted from them (not recorded which). CDR3 sequence reads: CASSPLQGSSYEQYF. DNA for the CDR3: TGTGCCAGCAGCCCGTTGCAGGGGAGCTCCTACGAGCAGTACTTC.